This T cell receptor beta chain emerged from a study of blood T cell repertoires in COVID-19. Study information: There were acute and convalescent COVID-19 samples, and they came from the United States, Italy and Spain. Nucleic acid was either cDNA or gDNA, and it came from T cells, B-cell-depleted T cells, or PBMCs.

Sequenced by immunoSEQ multiplex PCR; TCRdb stores in-frame clones only, minus some. The data contain around 230,000 clones, roughly 80% of them singletons. Germline assignment: CDR1 ENHRY and CDR2 SYGVKD. The CDR3 length is 16 residues. Trimming took 6 bases from V and 0 from J; bases not matched to a gene: 10. V and J are TRBV10-3 and TRBJ1-1, with 7 bases identical to TRBD1. Sequencing was carried out using peripheral blood. The receptor was isolated from a woman at least 80 years old with acute or convalescent COVID-19. The CDR3 region has the DNA TGTGCCATCAGCGATTTATCCGGGACAGTGAACACTGAAGCTTTCTTT. Protein: CAISDLSGTVNTEAFF.